Listed below are T cell receptor beta chains from one sample, sequenced in a study of CD8 T cells in ankylosing spondylitis. One entry per CDR3 protein, called by TCRdb with MiXCR from the 5' RACE reads. The sample contains over 600,000 distinct CDR3 sequences, around 17% of which appear only once. Sequencing used blood, either unsorted or a sorted T cell fraction (not recorded which). Receptor source: a male donor with ankylosing spondylitis. The CDR3 runs from the conserved cysteine through the conserved F or W. The D gene is left open where the match is weak. Size is stated for part of the rows, as once, few or many counts, or as a class when the clone is expanded.

-,TRBV4-2,TRBJ2-7,few,CASSQVGGGDEQYF,TGTGCCAGCAGCCAAGTTGGAGGGGGCGACGAGCAGTACTTC
-,TRBV20-1,TRBJ1-5,-,CSAATSNQPQHF,TGCAGTGCCGCAACTAGCAATCAGCCCCAGCATTTT
-,TRBV18,TRBJ1-6,few,CASSPLSGTENSPLHF,TGTGCCAGCTCACCGCTGTCCGGGACGGAAAATTCACCCCTCCACTTT
-,TRBV12-3/TRBV12-4,TRBJ1-5,-,CASSYPGGTNQPQHF,TGTGCCAGCAGTTACCCTGGGGGGACTAATCAGCCCCAGCATTTT
TRBD2,TRBV28,TRBJ2-7,many,CATGLAVLYEQYF,TGTGCCACGGGGCTAGCGGTCCTCTACGAGCAGTACTTC
-,TRBV18,TRBJ2-7,few,CASSPPEAGTYEQYF,TGTGCCAGCTCACCACCGGAGGCAGGGACCTACGAGCAGTACTTC
TRBD2,TRBV2,TRBJ2-7,-,CASSNRLADYEQYF,TGTGCCAGCAGTAACCGACTAGCGGACTACGAGCAGTACTTC
-,TRBV5-1,TRBJ2-7,-,CASTLGQGGYEQYF,TGCGCCAGCACCCTGGGGCAGGGTGGCTACGAGCAGTACTTC
TRBD1,TRBV28,TRBJ2-7,few,CASSVGTAAYEQYF,TGTGCCAGCAGTGTCGGGACAGCCGCCTACGAGCAGTACTTC
-,TRBV3-1,TRBJ1-6,once,CASSHFMTGGFSPLHF,TGTGCCAGCAGCCACTTCATGACAGGTGGATTTTCACCCCTCCACTTT
-,TRBV6-5,TRBJ1-1,-,CASSSPGAHMNTEAFF,TGTGCCAGCAGTTCCCCCGGGGCCCACATGAACACTGAAGCTTTCTTT
-,TRBV3-1,TRBJ2-7,once,CASSQRTDSYEQYF,TGTGCCAGCAGCCAGCGGACAGATTCCTACGAGCAGTACTTC
TRBD2,TRBV4-3,TRBJ2-3,-,CASSQVLGTSVTDTQYF,TGCGCCAGCAGCCAAGTCCTGGGGACTAGCGTGACAGATACGCAGTATTTT
-,TRBV20-1,TRBJ1-1,few,CSASSLNTEAFF,TGCAGTGCTAGCAGCCTGAACACTGAAGCTTTCTTT
-,TRBV28,TRBJ2-3,-,CASSFPAVGRYTDTQYF,TGTGCCAGCAGTTTCCCGGCGGTGGGACGGTACACAGATACGCAGTATTTT
TRBD2,TRBV18,TRBJ2-5,few,CASSPSSGVQETQYF,TGTGCCAGCTCACCATCTAGCGGGGTCCAAGAGACCCAGTACTTC
-,TRBV27,TRBJ2-3,-,CASSTVGALLTDTQYF,TGTGCCAGCAGTACCGTAGGGGCGCTCCTCACAGATACGCAGTATTTT
-,TRBV7-2,TRBJ2-2,-,CASSLDMNTGELFF,TGTGCCAGCAGCTTAGATATGAACACCGGGGAGCTGTTTTTT
-,TRBV20-1,TRBJ2-1,-,CSAKGTVRDEQFF,TGCAGTGCAAAAGGAACAGTACGGGATGAGCAGTTCTTC
-,TRBV7-6,TRBJ2-1,-,CASSLRGAGATNYNEQFF,TGTGCCAGCAGCTTAAGAGGGGCGGGGGCCACAAACTACAATGAGCAGTTCTTC
-,TRBV5-5,TRBJ1-6,-,CASSGLLPDNSPLHF,TGTGCCAGCAGCGGATTACTTCCGGATAATTCACCCCTCCACTTT
TRBD1,TRBV30,TRBJ1-2,few,CAWSLIRTGGSYGYTF,TGTGCCTGGAGTCTGATCAGGACAGGGGGGAGCTATGGCTACACCTTC
TRBD1,TRBV5-6,TRBJ2-7,-,CASRRRTGLDLGEQYF,TGTGCCAGCAGGCGGAGGACAGGCCTCGACTTGGGGGAGCAGTACTTC
-,TRBV20-1,TRBJ1-3,few,CSARGSSSGNTIYF,TGCAGTGCTAGGGGCAGTTCCTCTGGAAACACCATATATTTT
-,TRBV6-1,TRBJ2-1,-,CASSEGGRYNEQFF,TGTGCCAGCAGTGAGGGGGGTCGTTACAATGAGCAGTTCTTC
-,TRBV4-2,TRBJ2-5,few,CASSQRAEETQYF,TGTGCCAGCAGCCAAAGGGCAGAAGAGACCCAGTACTTC
TRBD2,TRBV4-2,TRBJ2-2,-,CASSQEATSGGYTGELFF,TGTGCCAGCAGCCAAGAAGCTACTAGCGGGGGGTACACCGGGGAGCTGTTTTTT
TRBD2,TRBV20-1,TRBJ2-2,-,CSATPGGLARTGELFF,TGCAGTGCTACCCCGGGGGGACTAGCGCGTACCGGGGAGCTGTTTTTT
-,TRBV28,TRBJ1-5,once,CASSFGVGSQPQHF,TGTGCCAGCAGTTTTGGTGTTGGATCTCAGCCCCAGCATTTT
TRBD2,TRBV20-1,TRBJ2-7,-,CSAGGVPGLAGSYEQYF,TGCAGTGCTGGAGGAGTCCCGGGACTAGCGGGCTCCTACGAGCAGTACTTC
-,TRBV6-5,TRBJ2-1,few,CASSNMLGSLYNEQFF,TGTGCCAGCAGTAACATGCTGGGGTCCCTCTACAATGAGCAGTTCTTC
TRBD2,TRBV9,TRBJ2-1,few,CASSVAGTSGRKMDEQFF,TGTGCCAGCAGCGTAGCTGGGACTAGCGGGAGGAAAATGGATGAGCAGTTCTTC
TRBD1,TRBV12-3/TRBV12-4,TRBJ2-7,-,CASSRSPGQGSNEQYF,TGTGCCAGCAGCCGTAGCCCGGGACAGGGTTCGAACGAGCAGTACTTC
-,TRBV11-2,TRBJ2-7,few,CASSNKGYEQYF,TGTGCCAGCAGCAATAAAGGCTACGAGCAGTACTTC
-,TRBV2,TRBJ1-6,-,CASRWDYNSPLHF,TGTGCCAGCAGATGGGATTATAATTCACCCCTCCACTTT